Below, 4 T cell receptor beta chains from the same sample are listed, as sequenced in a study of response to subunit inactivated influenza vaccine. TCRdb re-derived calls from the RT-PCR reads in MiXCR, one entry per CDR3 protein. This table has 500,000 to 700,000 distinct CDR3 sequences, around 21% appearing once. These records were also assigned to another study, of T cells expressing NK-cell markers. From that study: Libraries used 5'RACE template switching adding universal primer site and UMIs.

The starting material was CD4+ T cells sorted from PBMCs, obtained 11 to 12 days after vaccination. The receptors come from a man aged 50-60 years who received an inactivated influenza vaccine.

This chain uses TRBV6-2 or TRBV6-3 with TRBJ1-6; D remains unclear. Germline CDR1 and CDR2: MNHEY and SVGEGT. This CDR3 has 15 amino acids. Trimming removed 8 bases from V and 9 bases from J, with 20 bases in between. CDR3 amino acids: CASGPSGSQSSPLHF. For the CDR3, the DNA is TGTGCCAGCGGCCCATCCGGGAGCCAGAGTTCACCCCTCCACTTT.

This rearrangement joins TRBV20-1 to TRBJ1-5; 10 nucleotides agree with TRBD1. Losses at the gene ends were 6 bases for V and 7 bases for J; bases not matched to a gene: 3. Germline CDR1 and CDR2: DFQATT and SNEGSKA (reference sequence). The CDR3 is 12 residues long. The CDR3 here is CSATGGWQPQHF. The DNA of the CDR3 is TGCAGTGCGACAGGGGGCTGGCAGCCCCAGCATTTT.

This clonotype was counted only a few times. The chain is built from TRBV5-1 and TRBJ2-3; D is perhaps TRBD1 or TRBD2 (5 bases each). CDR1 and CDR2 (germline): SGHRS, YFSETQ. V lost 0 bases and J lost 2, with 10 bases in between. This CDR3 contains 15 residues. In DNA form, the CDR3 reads TGCGCCAGCAGCTTGGGTATAGGGACCACAGATACGCAGTATTTT. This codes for CASSLGIGTTDTQYF. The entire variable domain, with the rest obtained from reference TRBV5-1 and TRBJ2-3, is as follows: KAGVTQTPRYLIKTRGQQVTLSCSPISGHRSVSWYQQTPGQGLQFLFEYFSETQRNKGNFPGRFSGRQFSNSRSEMNVSTLELGDSALYLCASSLGIGTTDTQYFGPGTRLTVL.

The CDR3 loop reads CASSSLRLARGGELFF. CDR3 nucleotide sequence: TGTGCCAGCAGTTCCCTCCGACTAGCACGCGGCGGGGAGCTGTTTTTT. V and J are TRBV6-2 or TRBV6-3 and TRBJ2-2; TRBD2 agrees at 7 bases. Trimming cost V 4 bases and J 7 bases; bases outside gene matches: 12. CDR3 length: 16 amino acids. CDR1 is MNHEY and CDR2 is SVGEGT in the germline V gene.